A single TCR beta chain is shown here with its context. The sample belongs to a study of OX40 agonist ivuxolimab in advanced cancers. Study-level background: It was ivuxolimab, an agonistic anti-OX40 (CD134) antibody, that patients were treated with.

Trimming cost V 4 bases and J 4 bases, with 17 bases left between them. CDR1 and CDR2 (germline): MNHEY, SMNVEV (reference sequence). The CDR3 covers 16 residues. Sequenced by immunoSEQ multiplex PCR; TCRdb stores in-frame clones only, minus some. The table has roughly 100,000 clones, approximately 86% seen once; the top ten hold approximately 4.2%. Source: CD4+ or CD8+ T cells sorted from blood, taken in a trial of the OX40 agonist ivuxolimab. This chain joins TRBV27 and TRBJ2-4; D not certain. The receptor was isolated from an adult with an advanced solid tumor such as melanoma, head and neck, liver or kidney cancer. The CDR3 reads CASSSLSSTEKNIQYF. CDR3 bases: TGTGCCAGCAGTTCCCTAAGCTCTACAGAGAAAAACATTCAGTACTTC.